This T cell receptor (beta chain) was sequenced for a study of T cell changes during pregnancy in multiple sclerosis. In germline, CDR1 is SNHLY, CDR2 FYNNEI. The CDR3 spans 15 residues. V lost 3 bases, J lost 3 bases, and 8 bases stayed unmatched. The data were produced by immunoSEQ multiplex PCR, yet TCRdb's version contains in-frame clones alone and is incomplete. The repertoire holds more than 25,000 clones, roughly 87% seen once, with approximately 12% in the top ten. This sequence originates from a female donor with multiple sclerosis, enrolled in a pregnancy study. The gene calls are TRBV2 and TRBJ2-7; TRBD1 matches at 7 bases. The sample in question was CD8+ T cells from peripheral blood mononuclear cells, obtained in the third trimester of pregnancy. CDR3 residues: CASSDARDSNYEQYF. CDR3 sequence (DNA): TGTGCCAGCAGTGATGCACGGGACAGTAACTACGAGCAGTACTTC.